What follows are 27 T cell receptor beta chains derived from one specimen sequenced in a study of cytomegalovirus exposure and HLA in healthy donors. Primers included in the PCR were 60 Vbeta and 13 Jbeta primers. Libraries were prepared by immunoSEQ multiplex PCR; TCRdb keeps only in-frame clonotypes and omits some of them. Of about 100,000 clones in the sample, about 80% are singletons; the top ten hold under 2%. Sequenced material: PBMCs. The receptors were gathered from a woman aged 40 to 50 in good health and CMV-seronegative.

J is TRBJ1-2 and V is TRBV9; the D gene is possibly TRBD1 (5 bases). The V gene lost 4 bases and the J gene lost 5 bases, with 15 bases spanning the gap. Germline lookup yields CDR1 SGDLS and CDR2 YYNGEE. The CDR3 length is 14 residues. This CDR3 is CASSPGGTEYGYTF. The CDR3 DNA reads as TGTGCCAGCAGCCCCGGCGGGACGGAGTATGGCTACACCTTC. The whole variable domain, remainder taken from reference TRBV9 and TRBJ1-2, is DSGVTQTPKHLITATGQRVTLRCSPRSGDLSVYWYQQSLDQGLQFLIQYYNGEERAKGNILERFSAQQFPDLHSELNLSSLELGDSALYFCASSPGGTEYGYTFGSGTRLTVV.

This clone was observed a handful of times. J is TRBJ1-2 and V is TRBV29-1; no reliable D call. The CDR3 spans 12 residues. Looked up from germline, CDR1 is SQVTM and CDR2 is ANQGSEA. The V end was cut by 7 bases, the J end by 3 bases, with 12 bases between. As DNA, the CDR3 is TGCAGCGCAACCGGGTCGGACTATGGCTACACCTTC. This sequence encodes CSATGSDYGYTF.

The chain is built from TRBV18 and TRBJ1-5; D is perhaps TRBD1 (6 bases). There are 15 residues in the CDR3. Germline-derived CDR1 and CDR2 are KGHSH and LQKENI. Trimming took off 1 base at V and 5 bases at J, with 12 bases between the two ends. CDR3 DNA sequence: TGTGCCAGCTCACCACGTCCAGGGGATCATCAGCCCCAGCATTTT. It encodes CASSPRPGDHQPQHF.

The CDR3 sequence is CASRLDRVDGYTF. The CDR3 bases are TGTGCCAGCAGGTTAGACAGGGTGGATGGCTACACCTTC. This chain uses TRBV6-1 with TRBJ1-2, with TRBD1 matching 7 bases. V lost 6 bases to trimming and J lost 6 bases; unmatched junction nucleotides: 7. This CDR3 has 13 amino acids. Germline loops: CDR1 MNHNS, CDR2 SASEGT.

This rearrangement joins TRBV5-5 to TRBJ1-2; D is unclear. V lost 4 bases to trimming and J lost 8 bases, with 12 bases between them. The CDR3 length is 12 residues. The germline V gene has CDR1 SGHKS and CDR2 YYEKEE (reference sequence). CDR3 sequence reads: CASSVGLKGYTF. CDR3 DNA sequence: TGTGCCAGCAGCGTCGGACTGAAGGGCTACACCTTC.

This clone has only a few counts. The CDR3 bases are TGTGCCAGCAGCGATGGGACATCCCCGTACAATGAGCAGTTCTTC. Encoded protein: CASSDGTSPYNEQFF. The chain joins TRBV7-6 to TRBJ2-1; D perhaps matches TRBD1 (6 bases). The germline V gene encodes CDR1 SGHVS and CDR2 FNYEAQ. This CDR3 contains 15 residues. The V end was cut by 5 bases, the J end by 4 bases, with 15 bases between.

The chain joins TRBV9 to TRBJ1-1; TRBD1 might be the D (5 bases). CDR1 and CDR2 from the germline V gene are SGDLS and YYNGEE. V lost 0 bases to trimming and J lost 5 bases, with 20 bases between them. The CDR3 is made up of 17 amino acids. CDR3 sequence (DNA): TGTGCCAGCAGCGTAGTTTCTGTTGGGGGGGGTGAGACTGAAGCTTTCTTT. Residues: CASSVVSVGGGETEAFF.

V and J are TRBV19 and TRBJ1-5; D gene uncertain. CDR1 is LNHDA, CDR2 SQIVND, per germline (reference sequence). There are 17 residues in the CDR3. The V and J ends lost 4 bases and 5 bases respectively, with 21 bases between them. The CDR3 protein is CASSTPRSYGRDQPQHF. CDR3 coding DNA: TGTGCCAGTAGTACCCCGAGGTCCTACGGGAGGGATCAGCCCCAGCATTTT.

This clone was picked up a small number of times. CDR3 residues: CASSLGRAQPQHF. CDR3 in DNA: TGTGCCAGCAGTTTAGGGAGGGCTCAGCCCCAGCATTTT. The genes are TRBV27 and TRBJ1-5, with no clear D. The V and J ends lost 2 bases and 6 bases respectively, with 8 bases between them. This CDR3 is built from 13 residues. Per the germline V gene, CDR1 is MNHEY and CDR2 is SMNVEV (reference sequence).

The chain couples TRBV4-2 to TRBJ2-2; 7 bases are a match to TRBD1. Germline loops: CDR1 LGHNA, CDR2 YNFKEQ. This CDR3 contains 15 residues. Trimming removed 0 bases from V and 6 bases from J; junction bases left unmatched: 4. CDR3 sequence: CASSQDQGEPGELFF. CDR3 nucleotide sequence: TGTGCCAGCAGCCAAGATCAGGGGGAACCCGGGGAGCTGTTTTTT.

CDR3 in DNA: TGCGCCAGCAGCCCGCTTATTAGCGGGGGGTCCTACAATGAGCAGTTCTTC. It specifies CASSPLISGGSYNEQFF. The genes are TRBV4-1 and TRBJ2-1; 10 positions agree with TRBD2. This CDR3 region has 17 residues. V lost 4 bases, J lost 1 base, and 7 bases stayed unmatched. Germline V gene data show CDR1 as MGHRA and CDR2 as YSYEKL.

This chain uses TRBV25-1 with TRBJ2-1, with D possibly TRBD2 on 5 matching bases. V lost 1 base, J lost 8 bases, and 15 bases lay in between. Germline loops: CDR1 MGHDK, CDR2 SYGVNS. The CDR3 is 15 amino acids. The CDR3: CASSELGSPRDEQFF. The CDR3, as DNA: TGTGCCAGCAGTGAATTGGGTAGCCCGAGGGATGAGCAGTTCTTC.

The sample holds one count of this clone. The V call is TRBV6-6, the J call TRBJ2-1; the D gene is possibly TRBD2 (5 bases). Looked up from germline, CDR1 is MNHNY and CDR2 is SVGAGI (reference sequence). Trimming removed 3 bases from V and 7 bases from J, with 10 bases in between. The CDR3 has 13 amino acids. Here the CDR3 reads CASSYPPGNEQFF. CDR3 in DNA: TGTGCCAGCAGTTATCCGCCGGGGAATGAGCAGTTCTTC.

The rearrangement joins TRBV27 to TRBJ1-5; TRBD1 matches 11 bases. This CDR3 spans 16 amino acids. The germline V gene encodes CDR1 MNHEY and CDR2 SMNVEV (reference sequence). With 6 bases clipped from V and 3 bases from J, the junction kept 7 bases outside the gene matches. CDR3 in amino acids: CASRRTGGMDNQPQHF. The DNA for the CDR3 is TGTGCCAGCAGGCGGACAGGGGGCATGGACAATCAGCCCCAGCATTTT.

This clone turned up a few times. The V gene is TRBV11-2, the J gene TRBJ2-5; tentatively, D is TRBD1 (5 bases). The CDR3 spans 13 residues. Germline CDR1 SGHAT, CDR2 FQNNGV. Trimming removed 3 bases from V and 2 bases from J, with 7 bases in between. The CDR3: CASSFRQQETQYF. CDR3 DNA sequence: TGTGCCAGCAGCTTCCGACAGCAAGAGACCCAGTACTTC. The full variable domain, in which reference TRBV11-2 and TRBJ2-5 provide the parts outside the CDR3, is EAGVAQSPRYKIIEKRQSVAFWCNPISGHATLYWYQQILGQGPKLLIQFQNNGVVDDSQLPKDRFSAERLKGVDSTLKIQPAKLEDSAVYLCASSFRQQETQYFGPGTRLLVL.

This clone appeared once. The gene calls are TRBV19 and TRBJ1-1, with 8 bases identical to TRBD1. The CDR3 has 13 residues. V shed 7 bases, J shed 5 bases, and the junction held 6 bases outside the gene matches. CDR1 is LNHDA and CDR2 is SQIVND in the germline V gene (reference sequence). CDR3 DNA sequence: TGTGCCAGTAAGGCAGGGGGCTTAACTGAAGCTTTCTTT. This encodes CASKAGGLTEAFF.

As DNA, the CDR3 is TGTGCCAGCAGCCCGGGGACAGCCTCCCCCTACGAGCAGTACTTC. Translated, it gives CASSPGTASPYEQYF. The chain recombines TRBV9 with TRBJ2-7; 7 bases are a match to TRBD1. CDR3 length: 15 residues. V shed 4 bases, J shed 2 bases, and the junction held 9 bases outside the gene matches. Germline CDR1 and CDR2: SGDLS and YYNGEE.

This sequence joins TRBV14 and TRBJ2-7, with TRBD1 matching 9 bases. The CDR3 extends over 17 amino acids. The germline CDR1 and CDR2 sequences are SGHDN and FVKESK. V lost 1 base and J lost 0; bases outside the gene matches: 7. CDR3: CASSQGTGTGSSYEQYF. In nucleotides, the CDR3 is TGTGCCAGCAGCCAAGGTACCGGGACAGGGAGCTCCTACGAGCAGTACTTC.

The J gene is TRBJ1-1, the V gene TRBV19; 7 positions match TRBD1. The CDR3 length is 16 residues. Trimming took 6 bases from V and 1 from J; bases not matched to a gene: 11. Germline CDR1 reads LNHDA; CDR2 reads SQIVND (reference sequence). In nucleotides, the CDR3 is TGTGCCAGTAGCCACAAAAGGGGGCAAGGGAACACTGAAGCTTTCTTT. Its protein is CASSHKRGQGNTEAFF.

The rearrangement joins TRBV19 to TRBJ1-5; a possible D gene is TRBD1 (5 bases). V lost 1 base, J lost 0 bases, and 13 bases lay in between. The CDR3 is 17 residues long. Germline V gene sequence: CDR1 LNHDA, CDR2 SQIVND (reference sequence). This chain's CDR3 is CASSIGTGAASNQPQHF. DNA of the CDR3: TGTGCCAGTAGTATAGGTACTGGGGCAGCTAGCAATCAGCCCCAGCATTTT.

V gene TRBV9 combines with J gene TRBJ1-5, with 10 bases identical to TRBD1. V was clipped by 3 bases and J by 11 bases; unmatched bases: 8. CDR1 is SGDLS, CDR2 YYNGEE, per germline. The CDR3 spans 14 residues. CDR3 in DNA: TGTGCCAGCAGCGCTCAAGGGACAGGGGATGCCCAGCATTTT. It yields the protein CASSAQGTGDAQHF.

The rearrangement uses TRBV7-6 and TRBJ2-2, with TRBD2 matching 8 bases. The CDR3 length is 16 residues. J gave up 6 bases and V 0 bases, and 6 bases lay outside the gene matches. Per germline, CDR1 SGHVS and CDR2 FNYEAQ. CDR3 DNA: TGTGCCAGCAGCTTAGCCGGGAGGGGTTATTCCGGGGAGCTGTTTTTT. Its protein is CASSLAGRGYSGELFF.

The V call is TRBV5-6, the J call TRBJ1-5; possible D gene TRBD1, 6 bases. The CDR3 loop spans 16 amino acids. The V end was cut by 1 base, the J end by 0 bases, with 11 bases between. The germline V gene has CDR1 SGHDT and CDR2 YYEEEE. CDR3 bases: TGTGCCAGCAGCTTGACAGGGTCCTATAGCAATCAGCCCCAGCATTTT. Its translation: CASSLTGSYSNQPQHF. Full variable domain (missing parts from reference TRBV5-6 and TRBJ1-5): DAGVTQSPTHLIKTRGQQVTLRCSPKSGHDTVSWYQQALGQGPQFIFQYYEEEERQRGNFPDRFSGHQFPNYSSELNVNALLLGDSALYLCASSLTGSYSNQPQHFGDGTRLSIL.

The CDR3 region has the DNA TGTGCCACCAGCCCGTTCCCGGGCGGGAGTAACCAAGAGACCCAGTACTTC. This gives the protein CATSPFPGGSNQETQYF. The rearrangement joins TRBV15 to TRBJ2-5; 7 positions agree with TRBD2. The CDR3 is made up of 17 amino acids. Losses at the gene ends were 5 bases for V and 0 bases for J; bases not matched to a gene: 12. Germline values: CDR1 LNHNV, CDR2 YYDKDF (reference sequence). The full variable domain, in which reference TRBV15 and TRBJ2-5 provide the parts outside the CDR3, is DAMVIQNPRYQVTQFGKPVTLSCSQTLNHNVMYWYQQKSSQAPKLLFHYYDKDFNNEADTPDNFQSRRPNTSFCFLDIRSPGLGDTAMYLCATSPFPGGSNQETQYFGPGTRLLVL.

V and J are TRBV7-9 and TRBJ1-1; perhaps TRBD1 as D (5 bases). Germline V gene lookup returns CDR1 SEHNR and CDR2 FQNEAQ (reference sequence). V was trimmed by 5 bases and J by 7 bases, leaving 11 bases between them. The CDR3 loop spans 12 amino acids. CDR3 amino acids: CASSRRGGEAFF. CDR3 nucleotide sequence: TGTGCCAGCAGCCGTCGGGGGGGTGAAGCTTTCTTT.

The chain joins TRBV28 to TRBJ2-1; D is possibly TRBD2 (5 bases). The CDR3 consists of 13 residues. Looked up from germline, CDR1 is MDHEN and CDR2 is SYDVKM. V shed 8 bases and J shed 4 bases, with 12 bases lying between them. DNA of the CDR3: TGTGCCAGCTCCTCAGGCGGGTACAATGAGCAGTTCTTC. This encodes CASSSGGYNEQFF.

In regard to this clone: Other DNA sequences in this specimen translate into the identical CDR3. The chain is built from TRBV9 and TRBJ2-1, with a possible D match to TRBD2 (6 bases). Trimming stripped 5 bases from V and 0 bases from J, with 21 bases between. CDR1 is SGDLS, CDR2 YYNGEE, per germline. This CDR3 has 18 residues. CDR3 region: CASSPSGSNIRSYNEQFF. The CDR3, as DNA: TGTGCCAGCAGTCCGTCCGGGAGTAATATCCGCTCCTACAATGAGCAGTTCTTC.